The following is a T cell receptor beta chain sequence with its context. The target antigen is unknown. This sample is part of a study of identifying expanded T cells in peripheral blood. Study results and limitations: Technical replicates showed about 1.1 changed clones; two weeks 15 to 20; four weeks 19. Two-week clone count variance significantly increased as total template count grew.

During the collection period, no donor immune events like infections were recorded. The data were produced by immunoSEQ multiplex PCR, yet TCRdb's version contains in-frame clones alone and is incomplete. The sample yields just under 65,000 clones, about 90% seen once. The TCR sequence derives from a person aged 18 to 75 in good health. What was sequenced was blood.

CDR3 protein: CASSWTPTSTDTQYF. In nucleotides, the CDR3 is TGTGCCAGCAGCTGGACACCGACTAGCACAGATACGCAGTATTTT. The chain combines TRBV27 with TRBJ2-3; D is possibly TRBD1 (5 bases). Germline V gene lookup returns CDR1 MNHEY and CDR2 SMNVEV (reference sequence). The CDR3 spans 15 residues. Between the trimmed V and J ends, which lost 6 bases and 0 bases, there was a span of 13 bases.